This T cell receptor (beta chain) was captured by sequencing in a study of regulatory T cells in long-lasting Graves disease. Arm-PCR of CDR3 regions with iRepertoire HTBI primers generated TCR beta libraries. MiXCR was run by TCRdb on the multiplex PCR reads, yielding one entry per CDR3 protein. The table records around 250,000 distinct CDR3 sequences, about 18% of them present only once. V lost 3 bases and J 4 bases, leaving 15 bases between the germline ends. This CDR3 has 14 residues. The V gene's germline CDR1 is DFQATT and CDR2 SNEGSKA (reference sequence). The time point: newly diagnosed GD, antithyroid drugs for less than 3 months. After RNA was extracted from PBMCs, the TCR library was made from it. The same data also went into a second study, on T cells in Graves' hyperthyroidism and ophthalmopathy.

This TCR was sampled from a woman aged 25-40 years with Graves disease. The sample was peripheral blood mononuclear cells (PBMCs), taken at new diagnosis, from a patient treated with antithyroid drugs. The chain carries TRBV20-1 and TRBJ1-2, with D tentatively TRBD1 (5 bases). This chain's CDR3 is CSASGGGTVYGYTF. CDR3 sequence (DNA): TGCAGTGCTAGCGGGGGGGGGACCGTCTATGGCTACACCTTC.